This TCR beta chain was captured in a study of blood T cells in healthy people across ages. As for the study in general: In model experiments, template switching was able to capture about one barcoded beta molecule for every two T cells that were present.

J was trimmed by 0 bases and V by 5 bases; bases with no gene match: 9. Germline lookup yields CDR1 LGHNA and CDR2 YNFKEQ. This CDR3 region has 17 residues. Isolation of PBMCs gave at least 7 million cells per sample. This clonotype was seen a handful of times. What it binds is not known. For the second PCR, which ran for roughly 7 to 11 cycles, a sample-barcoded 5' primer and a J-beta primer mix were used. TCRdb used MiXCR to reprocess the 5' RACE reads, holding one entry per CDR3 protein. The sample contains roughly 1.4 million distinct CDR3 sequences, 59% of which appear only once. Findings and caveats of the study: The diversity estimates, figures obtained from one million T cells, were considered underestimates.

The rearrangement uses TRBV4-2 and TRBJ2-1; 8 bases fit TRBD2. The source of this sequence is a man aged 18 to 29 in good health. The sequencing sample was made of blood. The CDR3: CASSFGIAGSSYNEQFF. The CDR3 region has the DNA TGTGCCAGCAGCTTCGGAATAGCGGGGAGCTCCTACAATGAGCAGTTCTTC.